The 4 T cell receptor beta chains below were found in one sample sequenced in a study of CD8 T cells in Susac syndrome. Reverse transcription of about 0.5 to 1 ug RNA used random hexamers. Using its own MiXCR run on the immunoSEQ multiplex PCR reads, TCRdb lists one record per CDR3 protein. The sample holds 160,000 or so distinct CDR3 sequences, about 95% seen once. The specimen sequenced was CD4+ T cells from PBMCs. The receptors shown here come from a human donor with Susac syndrome.

The V call is TRBV20-1, the J call TRBJ1-1; D not resolved. V gave up 2 bases and J gave up 3 bases, with 4 bases separating them. This CDR3 has 11 amino acids. The germline CDR1 and CDR2 sequences are DFQATT and SNEGSKA (reference sequence). CDR3: CSARRDTEAFF. CDR3 sequence (DNA): TGCAGTGCTAGAAGGGACACTGAAGCTTTCTTT.

The chain has TRBV29-1 and TRBJ2-7, with 7 nucleotides matching TRBD1. V lost 5 bases, J lost 2 bases, and 3 bases stayed unmatched. Germline values: CDR1 SQVTM, CDR2 ANQGSEA. The CDR3 contains 12 residues. DNA for the CDR3: TGCAGCGTTAGGACAGGAGCCTACGAGCAGTACTTC. Its protein is CSVRTGAYEQYF.

CDR3 protein: CSAGGGTTEAFF. CDR3 nucleotide sequence: TGCAGCGCCGGGGGGGGGACCACTGAAGCTTTCTTT. This chain links TRBV29-1 with TRBJ1-1; tentatively, D is TRBD1 (5 bases). The CDR3 sequence is 12 residues long. V was pared by 7 bases and J by 4 bases, with 13 bases between. Germline values: CDR1 SQVTM, CDR2 ANQGSEA.

The chain combines TRBV20-1 with TRBJ2-5, with 7 bases aligning to TRBD1. This CDR3 has 13 amino acids. V shed 5 bases, J shed 4 bases, and the junction held 7 bases outside the gene matches. Germline lookup yields CDR1 DFQATT and CDR2 SNEGSKA (reference sequence). CDR3 coding DNA: TGCAGTGCTGAGGGGGCCGGCCGAGAGACCCAGTACTTC. Its protein product is CSAEGAGRETQYF.